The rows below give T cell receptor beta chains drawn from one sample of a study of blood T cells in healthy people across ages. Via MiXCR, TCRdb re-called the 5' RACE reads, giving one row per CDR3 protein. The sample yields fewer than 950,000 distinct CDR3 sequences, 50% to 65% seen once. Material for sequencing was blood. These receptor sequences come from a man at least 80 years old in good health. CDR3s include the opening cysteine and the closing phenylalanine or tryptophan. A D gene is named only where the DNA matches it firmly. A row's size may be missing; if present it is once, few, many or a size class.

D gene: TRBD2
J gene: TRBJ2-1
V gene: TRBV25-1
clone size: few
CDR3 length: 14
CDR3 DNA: TGTGCCAGCCTGAGCGGGAGCTCCTACAATGAGCAGTTCTTC
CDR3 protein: CASLSGSSYNEQFF

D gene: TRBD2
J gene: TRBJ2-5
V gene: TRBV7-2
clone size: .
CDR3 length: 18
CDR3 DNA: TGTGCCAGCAGCTTAGAGTACGGACTAGCGATTCAAAAGGAGACCCAGTACTTC
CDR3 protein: CASSLEYGLAIQKETQYF

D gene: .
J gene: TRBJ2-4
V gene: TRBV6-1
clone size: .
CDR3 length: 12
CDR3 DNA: TGTGCCAGCTCAACAGGGTGGAACATTCAGTACTTC
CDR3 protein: CASSTGWNIQYF

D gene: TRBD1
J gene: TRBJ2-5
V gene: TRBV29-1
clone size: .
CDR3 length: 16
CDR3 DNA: TGCAGCGTTTCGCGACAGGGCAGAGCGGCCGGGGAGACCCAGTACTTC
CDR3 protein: CSVSRQGRAAGETQYF

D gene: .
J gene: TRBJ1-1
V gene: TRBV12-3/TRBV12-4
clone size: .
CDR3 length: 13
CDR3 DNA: TGTGCCTGCAGTTTATATCGGAGCACTGAAGCTTTCTTT
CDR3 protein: CACSLYRSTEAFF

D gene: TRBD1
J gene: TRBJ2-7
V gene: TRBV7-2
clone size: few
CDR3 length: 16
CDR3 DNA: TGTGCCAGCAGCTCGACCGGGACAGGGATCGCCTACGAGCAGTACTTC
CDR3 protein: CASSSTGTGIAYEQYF

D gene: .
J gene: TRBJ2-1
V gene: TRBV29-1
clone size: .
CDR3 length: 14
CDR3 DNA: TGCAGCGTTGAGAGCCCGCTGACTGGGGATGAGCAGTTCTTC
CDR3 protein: CSVESPLTGDEQFF

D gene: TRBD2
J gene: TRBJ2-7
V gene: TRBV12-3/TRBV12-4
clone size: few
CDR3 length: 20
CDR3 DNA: TGTGCCAGCAGTTTAAGTAGGGGGGGGACTAGCGGGAGACCCCCCTACGAGCAGTACTTC
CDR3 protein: CASSLSRGGTSGRPPYEQYF

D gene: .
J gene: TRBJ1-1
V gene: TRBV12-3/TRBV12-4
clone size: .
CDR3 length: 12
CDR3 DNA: TGTGCCAGCAGGTATGTGGACACTGAAGCTTTCTTT
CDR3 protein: CASRYVDTEAFF

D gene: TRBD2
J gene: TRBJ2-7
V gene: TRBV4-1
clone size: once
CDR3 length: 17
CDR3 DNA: TGCGCCAGCAGCCAGGCCTTACTAGCGGGAGTATCCTACGAGCAGTACTTC
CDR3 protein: CASSQALLAGVSYEQYF

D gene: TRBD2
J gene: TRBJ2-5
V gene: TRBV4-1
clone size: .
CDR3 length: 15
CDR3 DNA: TGCGCCAGCAGCCAAAAGGCTAGCGGGGTGGAGACCCAGTACTTC
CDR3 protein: CASSQKASGVETQYF

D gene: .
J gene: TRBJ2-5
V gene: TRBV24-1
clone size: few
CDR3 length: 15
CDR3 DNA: TGTGCCACCAGTGATTCCGGCCTAGGTCCAGAGACCCAGTACTTC
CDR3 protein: CATSDSGLGPETQYF

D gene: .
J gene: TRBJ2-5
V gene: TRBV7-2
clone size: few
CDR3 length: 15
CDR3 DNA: TGTGCCAGCAGCTTGGGTGTCGGGGATGCTGGGACCCAGTACTTC
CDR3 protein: CASSLGVGDAGTQYF

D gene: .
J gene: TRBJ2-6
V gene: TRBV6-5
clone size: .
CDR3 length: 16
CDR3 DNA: TGTGCCAGCAGGTCTGATGTTTACGGTGGGGCCAGCGTCCTGACTTTC
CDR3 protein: CASRSDVYGGASVLTF

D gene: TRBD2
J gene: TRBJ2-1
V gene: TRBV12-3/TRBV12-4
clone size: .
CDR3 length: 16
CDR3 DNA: TGTGCCAGCAGTTTAGAACTAGCGGGAGGGCCTGTTGAGCAGTTCTTC
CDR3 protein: CASSLELAGGPVEQFF

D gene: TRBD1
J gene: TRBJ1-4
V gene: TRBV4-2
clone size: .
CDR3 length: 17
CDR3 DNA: TGTGCCAGCAGCCAAGACGGTACCGGGACAGTAGGTGAAAAACTGTTTTTT
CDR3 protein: CASSQDGTGTVGEKLFF

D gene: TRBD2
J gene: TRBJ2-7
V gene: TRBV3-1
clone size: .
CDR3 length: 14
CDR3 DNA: TGTGCCAGCACCAACAGCGGGAGTTCCAACGAGCAGTACTTC
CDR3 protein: CASTNSGSSNEQYF

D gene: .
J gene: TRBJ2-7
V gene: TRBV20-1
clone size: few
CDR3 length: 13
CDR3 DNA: TGCAGTGCTGAGAAGACAGGAATCTACGAGCAGTACTTC
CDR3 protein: CSAEKTGIYEQYF

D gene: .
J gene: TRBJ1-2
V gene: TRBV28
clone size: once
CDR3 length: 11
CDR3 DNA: TGTGCCACCGGATCCGACTATGGCTACACCTTC
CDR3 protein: CATGSDYGYTF

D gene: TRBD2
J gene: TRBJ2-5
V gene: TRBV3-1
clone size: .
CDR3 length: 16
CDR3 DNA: TGTGCCAGCAGCCCGCGCGGGACTAGCGGAAACAATGAGCAGTACTTC
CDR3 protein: CASSPRGTSGNNEQYF

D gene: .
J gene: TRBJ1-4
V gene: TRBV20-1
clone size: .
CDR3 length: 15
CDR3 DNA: TGCAGTACTAGAGATAGTGGGGGGGCTGGTGAAAAACTGTTTTTT
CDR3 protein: CSTRDSGGAGEKLFF

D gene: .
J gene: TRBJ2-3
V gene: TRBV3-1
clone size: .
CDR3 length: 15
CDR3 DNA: TGTGCCAGCAGTCCCCGGGCCTCCGGGAGCAGATACGCGTATTTT
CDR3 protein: CASSPRASGSRYAYF

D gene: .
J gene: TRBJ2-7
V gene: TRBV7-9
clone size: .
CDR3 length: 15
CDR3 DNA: TGTGCCAGCAGCCAAAGTTGGGGGAGTGGCAACGAGCAGTACTTC
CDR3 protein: CASSQSWGSGNEQYF